These 15 T cell receptor beta chains originate from one sample sequenced in a study of T cell responses to AZD1222 COVID-19 vaccine. This table comes from immunoSEQ multiplex PCR, and its TCRdb copy is limited to in-frame clones, with some not included. Among 100,000 to 150,000 clones listed, roughly nine tenths were seen once. The specimen comprised peripheral blood, sampled on day 0 of AZD1222 vaccination. The receptors come from an adult in good health.

The rearrangement uses TRBV12-3 or TRBV12-4 and TRBJ2-3, with unresolved D. Trimming took off 5 bases at V and 2 bases at J, with 5 bases between the two ends. The CDR3 is 12 residues long. CDR3: CASSPDTDTQYF. The CDR3 bases are TGTGCCAGCAGTCCCGACACAGATACGCAGTATTTT.

This chain joins TRBV6-2 or TRBV6-3 and TRBJ1-5, with a weak D call TRBD1 (5 bases). The germline CDR1 and CDR2 sequences are MNHEY and SVGEGT. This CDR3 is 14 amino acids long. V gave up 2 bases and J gave up 9 bases, with 14 bases separating them. The CDR3 is CASSYGTGDWPQHF. The DNA for the CDR3 is TGTGCCAGCAGTTACGGGACGGGGGACTGGCCCCAGCATTTT.

The V and J genes are TRBV29-1 and TRBJ2-3; 10 bases map to TRBD2. This CDR3 is built from 16 residues. Germline-derived CDR1 and CDR2 are SQVTM and ANQGSEA. J was trimmed by 3 bases and V by 3 bases; bases with no gene match: 9. The CDR3 here is CSVERRLAGETDTQYF. The CDR3, as DNA: TGCAGCGTTGAGCGGAGACTAGCGGGTGAAACAGATACGCAGTATTTT.

The genes are TRBV5-6 and TRBJ1-6; D gene unclear. CDR1 is SGHDT and CDR2 is YYEEEE in the germline V gene. The V end lost 3 bases, the J end lost 3 bases, and 16 bases lay between the germline ends. The CDR3 runs to 17 residues. The CDR3 sequence: CASSSISAELYNSPLHF. The DNA for the CDR3 is TGTGCCAGCAGCTCCATTAGCGCCGAGCTCTATAATTCACCCCTCCACTTT. Full variable domain (outside the CDR3, taken from reference TRBV5-6 and TRBJ1-6): DAGVTQSPTHLIKTRGQQVTLRCSPKSGHDTVSWYQQALGQGPQFIFQYYEEEERQRGNFPDRFSGHQFPNYSSELNVNALLLGDSALYLCASSSISAELYNSPLHFGNGTRLTVT.

The chain uses TRBV24-1 and TRBJ1-3; 7 bases align to TRBD1. This CDR3 region has 13 residues. Germline loops: CDR1 KGHDR, CDR2 SFDVKD. Trimming cost V 7 bases and J 4 bases; bases outside gene matches: 3. Here the CDR3 DNA reads TGTGCCACCAGCACAGGGGAAGGAAACACCATATATTTT. Translation: CATSTGEGNTIYF.

This chain links TRBV5-1 with TRBJ1-4; tentative D call: TRBD1 (5 bases). CDR1 is SGHRS, CDR2 YFSETQ, per germline. V lost 0 bases to trimming and J lost 8 bases, with 11 bases between them. The CDR3 is made up of 14 amino acids. The CDR3: CASSLGERGEKLFF. DNA of the CDR3: TGCGCCAGCAGCTTGGGCGAAAGGGGCGAAAAACTGTTTTTT.

The rearrangement joins TRBV6-1 to TRBJ2-7; D not resolved. This CDR3 comprises 15 residues. V lost 2 bases and J 2 bases, leaving 13 bases between the germline ends. Looked up from germline, CDR1 is MNHNS and CDR2 is SASEGT. CDR3 in DNA: TGTGCCAGCAGTGAACCTGACGGTGGAGCCTACGAGCAGTACTTC. Translated: CASSEPDGGAYEQYF.

The chain uses TRBV3-1 (or the pseudogene TRBV3-2) and TRBJ2-5; 9 bases are shared with TRBD2. The CDR3 runs 18 residues. The V and J ends lost 4 bases and 1 base, in that order; junction bases with no gene match: 13. Per germline, CDR1 LGHDT and CDR2 YNNKEL (reference sequence). CDR3 residues: CASSPGTSSAGTQETQYF. The CDR3 coding sequence is TGTGCCAGCAGCCCCGGGACTAGCTCCGCCGGCACCCAAGAGACCCAGTACTTC.

This sequence joins TRBV11-2 and TRBJ2-7, with D uncertain. Germline loops: CDR1 SGHAT, CDR2 FQNNGV. Trimming removed 5 bases from V and 2 bases from J, with 7 bases in between. This CDR3 region has 12 residues. The CDR3 bases are TGTGCCAGCAGCCGCTGGACCTACGAGCAGTACTTC. Protein product: CASSRWTYEQYF.

The chain carries TRBV7-6 and TRBJ2-5, with 10 bases identical to TRBD2. J lost 4 bases, V lost 5 bases, and 13 bases had no gene match. CDR3 size: 17 residues. The germline gives CDR1 SGHVS, CDR2 FNYEAQ. The CDR3 DNA reads TGTGCCAGCAGCAGAAAGGGCCTAGCGGGAGAGCGAGAGACCCAGTACTTC. Residues: CASSRKGLAGERETQYF. The full variable domain, its missing parts supplied by reference TRBV7-6 and TRBJ2-5, is GAGVSQSPRYKVTKRGQDVALRCDPISGHVSLYWYRQALGQGPEFLTYFNYEAQQDKSGLPNDRFSAERPEGSISTLTIQRTEQRDSAMYRCASSRKGLAGERETQYFGPGTRLLVL.

This clone appeared once. The V and J genes are TRBV7-9 and TRBJ1-1, with D possibly matching TRBD1 (5 bases). This CDR3 is built from 13 residues. V lost 3 bases and J lost 1, with 6 bases in between. CDR1 and CDR2 (germline): SEHNR, FQNEAQ (reference sequence). CDR3 sequence: CASSFQGNTEAFF. As DNA, the CDR3 is TGTGCCAGCAGCTTCCAGGGGAACACTGAAGCTTTCTTT.

In its sample, this clone was seen once. The chain is built from TRBV18 and TRBJ1-1; D is unclear. Germline CDR1 reads KGHSH; CDR2 reads LQKENI. The CDR3 contains 14 residues. V shed 0 bases and J shed 7 bases, with 12 bases lying between them. The CDR3 loop is CASSPPNLKGEAFF. The CDR3 nucleotides are TGTGCCAGCTCACCACCGAACCTGAAAGGTGAAGCTTTCTTT.

The chain joins TRBV2 to TRBJ2-2, with 8 bases identical to TRBD2. CDR1 and CDR2 from the germline V gene are SNHLY and FYNNEI. J was trimmed by 2 bases and V by 4 bases; bases with no gene match: 3. The CDR3 is 15 residues long. The CDR3 protein is CASSVGLANTGELFF. The CDR3 bases are TGTGCCAGCAGTGTCGGACTAGCCAACACCGGGGAGCTGTTTTTT.

The chain joins TRBV5-1 to TRBJ1-1; no clear D gene. Per germline, CDR1 SGHRS and CDR2 YFSETQ. The CDR3 is 14 amino acids. Trimming cost V 2 bases and J 1 base, with 9 bases left between them. The CDR3 region has the DNA TGCGCCAGCAGCTTTCAAACAGCGAACACTGAAGCTTTCTTT. Its translation: CASSFQTANTEAFF.

This chain links TRBV7-9 with TRBJ1-6, with a possible D match to TRBD1 (6 bases). Per germline, CDR1 SEHNR and CDR2 FQNEAQ (reference sequence). V was cut by 5 bases and J by 4 bases, with 12 bases left in between. The CDR3 totals 15 residues. The CDR3 loop reads CASSPGTSYNSPLHF. As DNA, the CDR3 is TGTGCCAGCAGCCCCGGGACAAGTTATAATTCACCCCTCCACTTT.